Presented here are 9 T cell receptor beta chains from one specimen sequenced in a study of blood T cell repertoires in COVID-19. Clones were sequenced by immunoSEQ multiplex PCR, and TCRdb holds only the in-frame ones, with some missing. In the table there are approximately 300,000 clones, roughly 90% of which are singletons. Source material: peripheral blood. The receptor source for this set is a woman in her fifties or sixties with active or convalescent COVID-19.

For this clone: Other nucleotide sequences in the sample specify the same CDR3. The V and J genes are TRBV19 and TRBJ1-2, with unresolved D. Trimming stripped 5 bases from V and 2 bases from J, with 9 bases between. This CDR3 is 13 amino acids long. Germline V lookup: CDR1 LNHDA, CDR2 SQIVND (reference sequence). The CDR3 sequence is CASSRGRNYGYTF. In DNA, the CDR3 is TGTGCCAGTAGTCGAGGGAGGAACTATGGCTACACCTTC.

This clone was seen more than once but under ten times. The chain has TRBV19 and TRBJ1-6, with D unclear. The V end was cut by 1 base, the J end by 6 bases, with 10 bases between. The length of the CDR3 is 15 residues. The germline V gene encodes CDR1 LNHDA and CDR2 SQIVND (reference sequence). CDR3 nucleotide sequence: TGTGCCAGTAGTATAGTCGGAGATCTTAATTCACCCCTCCACTTT. It codes for CASSIVGDLNSPLHF.

The CDR3 bases are TGTGCCTGGAGTATAAGGGGTAGGGGCAATCAGCCCCAGCATTTT. The encoded protein is CAWSIRGRGNQPQHF. V gene TRBV30 combines with J gene TRBJ1-5; a possible D gene is TRBD1 (5 bases). CDR3 length: 15 residues. Germline-derived CDR1 and CDR2 are GTSNPN and SVGIG (reference sequence). Trimming pared 2 bases from V and 2 bases from J, leaving 13 bases between. The whole variable domain, remainder taken from reference TRBV30 and TRBJ1-5, is SQTIHQWPATLVQPVGSPLSLECTVEGTSNPNLYWYRQAAGRGLQLLFYSVGIGQISSEVPQNLSASRPQDRQFILSSKKLLLSDSGFYLCAWSIRGRGNQPQHFGDGTRLSIL.

The J gene is TRBJ2-1, the V gene TRBV4-3; 9 bases agree with TRBD2. The CDR3 has 15 residues. Losses at the gene ends were 1 base for V and 8 bases for J; bases not matched to a gene: 6. Germline CDR1 LGHNA, CDR2 YSLEER. CDR3 amino acids: CASSQVIAGEDEQFF. The CDR3 DNA reads TGCGCCAGCAGCCAAGTAATAGCGGGAGAGGATGAGCAGTTCTTC.

The chain employs TRBV18 and TRBJ2-1; tentatively, D is TRBD2 (5 bases). V was trimmed by 6 bases and J by 8 bases, leaving 11 bases between them. Germline V CDR1 and CDR2: KGHSH, LQKENI. The CDR3 has 12 amino acids. The CDR3 nucleotides are TGTGCCAGCTCGGGGTCCGGGGATGAGCAGTTCTTC. Translating it yields CASSGSGDEQFF.

This chain links TRBV15 with TRBJ1-6; 7 nucleotides match TRBD1. Germline trimming cut 3 bases from V and 3 bases from J; bases unmatched to any gene: 5. In germline, CDR1 is LNHNV, CDR2 YYDKDF (reference sequence). The CDR3 covers 16 residues. The CDR3 here is CATSSYRDSYNSPLHF. CDR3 bases: TGTGCCACCAGCAGTTACCGGGACAGCTATAATTCACCCCTCCACTTT.

Note on this clone: The same CDR3 also results from other DNA sequences found in this sample. The chain recombines TRBV5-1 with TRBJ1-5; the D is unclear. V lost 0 bases and J lost 6, with 7 bases in between. Germline CDR1 reads SGHRS; CDR2 reads YFSETQ. There are 13 residues in the CDR3. CDR3 bases: TGCGCCAGCAGCTTGGGGGGAGGTCAGCCCCAGCATTTT. Protein sequence: CASSLGGGQPQHF.

The chain recombines TRBV3-1 (or the pseudogene TRBV3-2) with TRBJ1-5; D unresolved. Trimming cost V 1 base and J 3 bases, with 13 bases left between them. Germline values: CDR1 LGHDT, CDR2 YNNKEL (reference sequence). CDR3 length: 16 amino acids. The CDR3 DNA reads TGTGCCAGCAGCCAAGCGGGAACGGGCCCCAATCAGCCCCAGCATTTT. Its protein product is CASSQAGTGPNQPQHF.

V usage is TRBV10-2 and J usage is TRBJ1-6; tentatively, D is TRBD1 (6 bases). Germline CDR1 WSHSY, CDR2 SAAADI. The CDR3 extends over 14 amino acids. The ends were cut back, 1 base at V and 7 bases at J, with 8 bases in the middle. The CDR3 loop reads CASSEFRGNSPLHF. Written as DNA, the CDR3 is TGCGCCAGCAGTGAGTTCAGGGGCAATTCACCCCTCCACTTT.